This record concerns one TCR beta chain sequence. Other DNA sequences in this specimen translate into the identical CDR3. This entry comes from a study of shared clonotypes between healthy human individuals. The assay was immunoSEQ multiplex PCR, and TCRdb's table has in-frame clones only and misses some. The sample carries approximately 340,000 clones, over 70% recorded once. Donors comprised only Caucasian adults living in Nashville, Tennessee. J was trimmed by 0 bases and V by 4 bases; bases with no gene match: 0. CDR3 length equals 15 residues. Per germline, CDR1 SNHLY and CDR2 FYNNEI. Sequenced material: memory CD4+ T cells sorted from blood. Subset indicated: CD45RA-negative fraction. The clonotype was recovered from a man aged 25-45 years in good health. This rearrangement joins TRBV2 to TRBJ2-7; 13 bases align to TRBD2. The chain's CDR3 is CASSGLAGGSYEQYF. The CDR3, as DNA: TGTGCCAGCAGTGGACTAGCGGGGGGCTCCTACGAGCAGTACTTC.